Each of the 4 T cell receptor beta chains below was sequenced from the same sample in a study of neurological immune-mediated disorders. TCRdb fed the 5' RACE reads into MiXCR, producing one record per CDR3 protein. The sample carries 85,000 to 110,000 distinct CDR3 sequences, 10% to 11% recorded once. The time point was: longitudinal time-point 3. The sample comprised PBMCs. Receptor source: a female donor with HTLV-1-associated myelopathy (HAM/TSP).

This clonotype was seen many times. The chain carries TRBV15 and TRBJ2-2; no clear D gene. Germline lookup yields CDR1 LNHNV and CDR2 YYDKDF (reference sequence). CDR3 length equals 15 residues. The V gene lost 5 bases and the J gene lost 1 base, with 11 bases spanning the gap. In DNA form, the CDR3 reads TGTGCCACCAGCCTCAAAACACGGAACACCGGGGAGCTGTTTTTT. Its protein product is CATSLKTRNTGELFF.

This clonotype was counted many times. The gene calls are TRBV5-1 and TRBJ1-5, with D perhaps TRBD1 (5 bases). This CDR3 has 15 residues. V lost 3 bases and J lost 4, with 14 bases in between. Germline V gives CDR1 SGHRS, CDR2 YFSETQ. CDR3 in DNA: TGCGCCAGCAGCTCCGGGACCGGATTAAATCAGCCCCAGCATTTT. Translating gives CASSSGTGLNQPQHF.

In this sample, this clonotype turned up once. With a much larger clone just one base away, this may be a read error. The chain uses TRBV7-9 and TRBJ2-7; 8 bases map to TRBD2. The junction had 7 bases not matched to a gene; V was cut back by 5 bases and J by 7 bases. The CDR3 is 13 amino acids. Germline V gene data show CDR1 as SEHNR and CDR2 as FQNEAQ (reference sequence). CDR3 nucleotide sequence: TGTGCCAGCAGCCACGGGGGGGGGAATGAGCAGTACTTC. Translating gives CASSHGGGNEQYF.

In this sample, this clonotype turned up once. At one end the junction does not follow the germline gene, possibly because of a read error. The CDR3 loop reads CGSSYSRSGGRELFF. For the CDR3, the DNA is TGTGGCAGCAGTTACTCGAGAAGCGGGGGCAGGGAGCTGTTTTTT. V usage is TRBV6-5 and J usage is TRBJ2-2, with 8 nucleotides matching TRBD2. The germline V gene encodes CDR1 MNHEY and CDR2 SVGAGI. The CDR3 sequence is 15 residues long.